Presented here are 25 T cell receptor beta chains from one specimen sequenced in a study of OX40 agonist ivuxolimab in advanced cancers. Here immunoSEQ multiplex PCR was the method, and the copy in TCRdb shows in-frame clones only, minus some. The sample contains 80,000 to 100,000 clones, 80% to 95% of which appear only once. Sequenced material: CD4+ or CD8+ T cells sorted from blood, taken in a trial of the OX40 agonist ivuxolimab. These receptors all stem from an adult with an advanced solid tumor such as melanoma, head and neck, liver or kidney cancer.

This chain joins TRBV6-6 and TRBJ2-7; D gene uncertain. The CDR3 consists of 15 residues. Germline V CDR1 and CDR2: MNHNY, SVGAGI (reference sequence). The V gene lost 2 bases and the J gene lost 0 bases, with 11 bases spanning the gap. The CDR3 coding sequence is TGTGCCAGCAGTTACCCCGCCGGTAGCTCCTACGAGCAGTACTTC. Amino acids: CASSYPAGSSYEQYF.

The V gene is TRBV4-3, the J gene TRBJ2-7; D remains unclear. This CDR3 is built from 14 residues. The V and J ends lost 0 bases and 5 bases respectively, with 11 bases between them. Germline V lookup: CDR1 LGHNA, CDR2 YSLEER. In nucleotides, the CDR3 is TGCGCCAGCAGCCAAGATTACAGATATGACGAGCAGTACTTC. Its protein product is CASSQDYRYDEQYF.

This rearrangement joins TRBV11-3 to TRBJ2-1; possibly TRBD2 for D (6 bases). The V end lost 5 bases, the J end lost 5 bases, and 13 bases lay between the germline ends. Germline V gene data show CDR1 as SGHNT and CDR2 as YENEEA. The CDR3 is 14 amino acids. The CDR3: CASSPLRENNEQFF. DNA of the CDR3: TGTGCCAGCAGCCCCCTCCGGGAGAACAATGAGCAGTTCTTC.

This clone was detected only once. The rearrangement joins TRBV7-8 to TRBJ1-2, with no clear D. V shed 1 base and J shed 8 bases, with 11 bases lying between them. The CDR3 covers 13 residues. From germline, CDR1 is SGHVS and CDR2 FQNEAQ. DNA for the CDR3: TGTGCCAGCAGCTTAGTTAGCCCCGGGGGCTACACCTTC. Its protein is CASSLVSPGGYTF.

The V gene is TRBV6-6, the J gene TRBJ2-7; tentatively, D is TRBD1 or TRBD2 (5 bases each). The CDR3 extends over 14 amino acids. Germline CDR1 MNHNY, CDR2 SVGAGI (reference sequence). Trimming stripped 6 bases from V and 0 bases from J, with 12 bases between. CDR3 nucleotides: TGTGCCAGCAGCGGGACCCTCAGCTCCTACGAGCAGTACTTC. Protein sequence: CASSGTLSSYEQYF.

The chain joins TRBV6-5 to TRBJ1-2, with TRBD1 as a possible D gene (6 bases). Germline loops: CDR1 MNHEY, CDR2 SVGAGI. This CDR3 contains 14 residues. Trimming cost V 0 bases and J 8 bases, with 13 bases left between them. The CDR3 is CASSYSLTGHGYTF. CDR3 DNA sequence: TGTGCCAGCAGTTACTCGTTGACAGGCCACGGCTACACCTTC.

V gene TRBV5-4 combines with J gene TRBJ2-1, with 9 bases fitting TRBD1. V lost 4 bases and J lost 10; bases outside the gene matches: 12. CDR1 and CDR2 (germline): SGHNT, YYREEE (reference sequence). CDR3 length: 15 residues. The CDR3 is CASSTGQGRLREQFF. CDR3 DNA: TGTGCCAGCAGCACAGGACAGGGGCGCCTTCGGGAGCAGTTCTTC.

The J gene is TRBJ1-5, the V gene TRBV19; 8 bases line up with TRBD1. With 3 bases clipped from V and 2 bases from J, the junction kept 6 bases outside the gene matches. From germline, CDR1 is LNHDA and CDR2 SQIVND (reference sequence). This CDR3 comprises 16 residues. This CDR3 reads CASSILTGVGNQPQHF. Here the CDR3 DNA reads TGTGCCAGTAGTATTCTGACAGGGGTCGGCAATCAGCCCCAGCATTTT.

This clone came up a few times. The chain links TRBV4-3 to TRBJ1-3; tentatively, D is TRBD1 (6 bases). CDR3 length: 15 amino acids. Germline-derived CDR1 and CDR2 are LGHNA and YSLEER. V lost 6 bases, J lost 0 bases, and 12 bases lay in between. CDR3 protein: CASSRDIGSGNTIYF. CDR3 coding DNA: TGCGCCAGCAGTCGGGACATAGGCTCTGGAAACACCATATATTTT.

The gene calls are TRBV5-1 and TRBJ2-3; D not resolved. Trimming removed 1 base at V and 0 bases at J, with 12 bases between. CDR3 length equals 16 residues. Germline V lookup: CDR1 SGHRS, CDR2 YFSETQ. CDR3 bases: TGCGCCAGCAGCTTGTTCAGTACAAGAAGCACAGATACGCAGTATTTT. Amino acid sequence: CASSLFSTRSTDTQYF.

This clone was counted between two and nine times. CDR3 in DNA: TGTGCCAGCAGCGCCCTCGGACTTTACAATGAGCAGTTCTTC. Translating gives CASSALGLYNEQFF. The chain joins TRBV11-2 to TRBJ2-1; the D gene is possibly TRBD2 (5 bases). Between the trimmed V and J ends, which lost 5 bases and 4 bases, there was a span of 12 bases. The CDR3 loop spans 14 amino acids. CDR1 SGHAT and CDR2 FQNNGV come from the germline V gene.

This clone showed up just once. The V call is TRBV5-1, the J call TRBJ1-1; D perhaps matches TRBD1 (6 bases). This CDR3 is built from 15 residues. Germline V CDR1 and CDR2: SGHRS, YFSETQ. Trimming stripped 4 bases from V and 4 bases from J, with 17 bases between. The chain's CDR3 is CASSKLQQGGTEAFF. The CDR3 nucleotides read TGCGCCAGCAGCAAATTACAGCAAGGGGGCACTGAAGCTTTCTTT.

The gene calls are TRBV6-1 and TRBJ1-5; D remains unclear. CDR1 is MNHNS and CDR2 is SASEGT in the germline V gene. The CDR3 extends over 13 amino acids. V shed 3 bases and J shed 5 bases, with 8 bases lying between them. The CDR3: CASSEIVYQPQHF. The CDR3 DNA reads TGTGCCAGCAGTGAGATCGTCTATCAGCCCCAGCATTTT.

V is TRBV6-6 and J is TRBJ2-7; 11 nucleotides agree with TRBD2. The V segment lost 5 bases and the J segment 3 bases; nucleotides outside the gene matches: 9. CDR3 length equals 16 residues. Germline loops: CDR1 MNHNY, CDR2 SVGAGI (reference sequence). CDR3 protein: CASSPLTSGGNYEQYF. CDR3 DNA sequence: TGTGCCAGCAGTCCCCTCACTAGCGGGGGCAACTACGAGCAGTACTTC.

The chain combines TRBV5-4 with TRBJ1-1; TRBD1 matches 8 bases. The CDR3 loop spans 16 amino acids. Losses at the gene ends were 4 bases for V and 0 bases for J; bases not matched to a gene: 8. Germline V CDR1 and CDR2: SGHNT, YYREEE (reference sequence). The CDR3 coding sequence is TGTGCCAGCAGCCCGGGGACAGGAACCTTGAACACTGAAGCTTTCTTT. The encoded protein is CASSPGTGTLNTEAFF.

This chain joins TRBV18 and TRBJ2-2, with D perhaps TRBD2 (5 bases). Germline V gene data show CDR1 as KGHSH and CDR2 as LQKENI. Trimming left V 6 bases short and J 3 bases short, with 8 bases between. The CDR3 totals 13 residues. CDR3 protein: CASSPADTGELFF. The DNA for the CDR3 is TGTGCCAGCTCCCCAGCGGACACCGGGGAGCTGTTTTTT.

The J gene is TRBJ2-7, the V gene TRBV28; TRBD2 aligns across 8 bases. This CDR3 has 16 residues. V was pared by 4 bases and J by 1 base, with 9 bases of the junction left unmatched. Germline lookup yields CDR1 MDHEN and CDR2 SYDVKM. In DNA form, the CDR3 reads TGTGCCAGCAGTTCCCCCGTTTCGGGGGGGTCCTACGAGCAGTACTTC. Translating it yields CASSSPVSGGSYEQYF. Variable domain in full (rest from reference TRBV28 and TRBJ2-7): DVKVTQSSRYLVKRTGEKVFLECVQDMDHENMFWYRQDPGLGLRLIYFSYDVKMKEKGDIPEGYSVSREKKERFSLILESASTNQTSMYLCASSSPVSGGSYEQYFGPGTRLTVT.

This clone was found a few times. The chain joins TRBV5-4 to TRBJ2-7; D may correspond to TRBD1 or TRBD2 (6 bases each). The CDR3 consists of 14 residues. Germline V CDR1 and CDR2: SGHNT, YYREEE (reference sequence). The V end lost 4 bases, the J end lost 5 bases, and 16 bases lay between the germline ends. CDR3 region: CASSRGAVVHEQYF. CDR3 coding DNA: TGTGCCAGCAGCAGGGGGGCGGTCGTCCACGAGCAGTACTTC.

Only a few counts were recorded for this clone. CDR3 sequence reads: CASSFWRESTDTQYF. CDR3 nucleotides: TGTGCCAGCAGTTTTTGGAGGGAGAGCACAGATACGCAGTATTTT. This chain connects TRBV28 to TRBJ2-3, with a possible D match to TRBD2 (6 bases). V lost 3 bases and J lost 0, with 10 bases in between. This CDR3 has 15 residues. Looked up from germline, CDR1 is MDHEN and CDR2 is SYDVKM.

The chain links TRBV5-6 to TRBJ2-3; possibly TRBD1 or TRBD2 for D (6 bases each). With 2 bases removed from V and 4 bases from J, the gap between germline ends came to 17 bases. The germline V gene has CDR1 SGHDT and CDR2 YYEEEE. There are 16 residues in the CDR3. CDR3 nucleotides: TGTGCCAGCAGCTTTCCGACGGCAGGGGAGGCAGATACGCAGTATTTT. Translation: CASSFPTAGEADTQYF.

The gene calls are TRBV10-3 and TRBJ2-3; a weak D match, TRBD2 (5 bases). Germline loops: CDR1 ENHRY, CDR2 SYGVKD. This CDR3 spans 16 amino acids. Trimming took 3 bases from V and 4 from J, leaving 17 bases between them. The CDR3 bases are TGTGCCATCAGTGATTTACTGGCAGCGGCCGCAGATACGCAGTATTTT. Amino acids: CAISDLLAAAADTQYF.

The chain joins TRBV6-5 to TRBJ2-5, with 8 bases lining up with TRBD1. CDR3 length: 13 residues. The V gene end was trimmed by 5 bases and the J gene end by 4 bases; junction bases not matched to a gene: 3. Per germline, CDR1 MNHEY and CDR2 SVGAGI. The CDR3 spells CASSLDRGETQYF. CDR3 DNA: TGTGCCAGCAGTCTTGACAGGGGAGAGACCCAGTACTTC.

This clone was counted a single time. This chain connects TRBV4-2 to TRBJ2-2; 15 nucleotides line up with TRBD2. The germline V gene encodes CDR1 LGHNA and CDR2 YNFKEQ. Losses at the gene ends were 3 bases for V and 0 bases for J; bases not matched to a gene: 2. The length of the CDR3 is 18 residues. CDR3 loop: CASSQGTSGRTNTGELFF. In DNA, the CDR3 is TGTGCCAGCAGCCAGGGGACTAGCGGGAGGACGAACACCGGGGAGCTGTTTTTT.

The chain recombines TRBV19 with TRBJ2-3; D is possibly TRBD2 (6 bases). Per germline, CDR1 LNHDA and CDR2 SQIVND (reference sequence). V was cut by 5 bases and J by 2 bases, with 11 bases left in between. The CDR3 is made up of 14 amino acids. This CDR3 reads CASSAGTFTDTQYF. The CDR3 nucleotides read TGTGCCAGTAGTGCTGGGACTTTCACAGATACGCAGTATTTT.

This clone was recorded only once. J is TRBJ2-7 and V is TRBV7-2, with 8 nucleotides matching TRBD1. Losses at the gene ends were 1 base for V and 2 bases for J; bases not matched to a gene: 1. CDR1 is SGHTA, CDR2 FQGNSA, per germline. This CDR3 comprises 14 residues. CDR3 nucleotides: TGTGCCAGCAGCTTAGGGGACAGGACCTACGAGCAGTACTTC. The encoded protein is CASSLGDRTYEQYF.